What follows are 19 T cell receptor beta chains derived from one specimen sequenced in a study of blood T cell repertoires in COVID-19. TCRdb keeps only in-frame clones here, not all; method: immunoSEQ multiplex PCR. This sample has approximately 270,000 clones, with 70% to 90% found just once. The sequenced material came from PBMCs or T cells enriched from blood (not recorded which). The receptors were gathered from a woman aged 30 to 39 with acute COVID-19.

CDR3 DNA sequence: TGCGCCACCGGGGGAGAGACCCAGTACTTC. Protein sequence: CATGGETQYF. V is TRBV4-1 and J is TRBJ2-5, with D maybe TRBD2 (6 bases). Germline-derived CDR1 and CDR2 are MGHRA and YSYEKL. The CDR3 spans 10 residues. V was trimmed by 10 bases and J by 4 bases, leaving 7 bases between them.

This chain joins TRBV15 and TRBJ1-2; 8 nucleotides match TRBD1. V shed 2 bases and J 8 bases; nucleotides not matched to a gene: 13. The CDR3 has 16 amino acids. Germline CDR1 is LNHNV and CDR2 is YYDKDF (reference sequence). The CDR3, as DNA: TGTGCCACCAGCAGATCCCCGGGAGTACAGGGGGGCGGCTACACCTTC. Amino acids: CATSRSPGVQGGGYTF. The whole variable domain, remainder taken from reference TRBV15 and TRBJ1-2, is DAMVIQNPRYQVTQFGKPVTLSCSQTLNHNVMYWYQQKSSQAPKLLFHYYDKDFNNEADTPDNFQSRRPNTSFCFLDIRSPGLGDTAMYLCATSRSPGVQGGGYTFGSGTRLTVV.

The rearrangement links TRBV28 to TRBJ1-1; D is possibly TRBD1 (5 bases). The germline gives CDR1 MDHEN, CDR2 SYDVKM. This CDR3 region has 15 residues. With 8 bases removed from V and 1 base from J, the gap between germline ends came to 17 bases. The CDR3 protein is CASHSLRGKNTEAFF. CDR3 nucleotides: TGTGCCAGCCATTCGTTGCGGGGGAAGAACACTGAAGCTTTCTTT.

V is TRBV13 and J is TRBJ2-7, with 7 bases matching TRBD2. The germline V gene has CDR1 PRHDT and CDR2 FYEKMQ (reference sequence). V dropped 4 bases and J dropped 0; count of bases not matched to a gene: 9. CDR3 length equals 16 residues. The DNA for the CDR3 is TGTGCCAGCAGCTCCACTAGCGTACATAGCTCCTACGAGCAGTACTTC. Translation gives CASSSTSVHSSYEQYF.

The chain links TRBV4-1 to TRBJ2-7; 10 nucleotides agree with TRBD2. The CDR3 contains 16 residues. The junction had 6 bases not matched to a gene; V was cut back by 3 bases and J by 1 base. Germline V gene lookup returns CDR1 MGHRA and CDR2 YSYEKL. This chain's CDR3 is CASSQASGSMSYEQYF. The CDR3 DNA follows: TGCGCCAGCAGCCAGGCTAGCGGGAGTATGTCCTACGAGCAGTACTTC.

J is TRBJ2-7 and V is TRBV5-1; TRBD2 agrees at 9 bases. Germline V gives CDR1 SGHRS, CDR2 YFSETQ. There are 15 residues in the CDR3. The ends lost 0 bases at V and 2 bases at J; junction bases unmatched: 3. CDR3 in DNA: TGCGCCAGCAGCTTGGGACTAGCGGCCACCTACGAGCAGTACTTC. It yields the protein CASSLGLAATYEQYF.

V usage is TRBV2 and J usage is TRBJ2-2, with TRBD1 identical over 8 bases. The CDR3 covers 15 residues. With 2 bases clipped from V and 3 bases from J, the junction kept 2 bases outside the gene matches. Looked up from germline, CDR1 is SNHLY and CDR2 is FYNNEI. For the CDR3, the DNA is TGTGCCAGCAGTGAACAGGGGGCGGACACCGGGGAGCTGTTTTTT. The encoded protein is CASSEQGADTGELFF.

The rearrangement joins TRBV27 to TRBJ1-1, with D hard to call. The CDR3 is made up of 14 amino acids. From germline, CDR1 is MNHEY and CDR2 SMNVEV (reference sequence). Between the trimmed V and J ends, which lost 2 bases and 4 bases, there was a span of 11 bases. CDR3 region: CASSLKGGSTEAFF. The CDR3, as DNA: TGTGCCAGCAGTTTAAAGGGTGGGAGCACTGAAGCTTTCTTT.

The chain joins TRBV7-8 to TRBJ2-7; D perhaps matches TRBD1 (6 bases). CDR1 and CDR2 from the germline V gene are SGHVS and FQNEAQ. The germline V and J ends were trimmed by 2 bases and 8 bases, with 19 bases remaining between them. CDR3 length equals 15 residues. CDR3 DNA sequence: TGTGCCAGCAGCTTATCGAACGGAGAGGGGGAGAAGCAGTACTTC. As protein: CASSLSNGEGEKQYF.

This chain links TRBV9 with TRBJ2-2, with D possibly being TRBD1 (7 bases). The CDR3 extends over 16 amino acids. Germline-derived CDR1 and CDR2 are SGDLS and YYNGEE. Trimming shortened V by 3 bases and J by 6 bases, and 18 bases separated the two germline ends. CDR3: CASSGGGTATPGELFF. The CDR3 bases are TGTGCCAGCAGCGGAGGGGGGACAGCGACTCCCGGGGAGCTGTTTTTT.

The gene calls are TRBV2 and TRBJ2-1, with 7 nucleotides matching TRBD1. The CDR3 length is 17 residues. Germline CDR1 SNHLY, CDR2 FYNNEI. Trimming cost V 5 bases and J 2 bases; bases outside gene matches: 12. The CDR3 DNA reads as TGTGCCAGCAGTCCGCTAGGGACAGCAATTACCTACAATGAGCAGTTCTTC. Protein sequence: CASSPLGTAITYNEQFF.

The rearrangement links TRBV6-6 to TRBJ1-1; TRBD1 might be the D (6 bases). Germline values: CDR1 MNHNY, CDR2 SVGAGI (reference sequence). Deletions cut 4 bases from V and 5 bases from J, with 14 bases between. This CDR3 is built from 14 residues. Here the CDR3 reads CASSLEQGNTEAFF. The CDR3, as DNA: TGTGCCAGCAGTTTAGAACAGGGAAATACTGAAGCTTTCTTT.

This chain uses TRBV28 with TRBJ2-7; a weak D match, TRBD2 (6 bases). The CDR3 runs to 15 residues. V was pared by 6 bases and J by 0 bases, with 15 bases between. CDR1 is MDHEN and CDR2 is SYDVKM in the germline V gene. The CDR3 DNA follows: TGTGCCAGCAGCTTGGACTACGACCTCTCCTACGAGCAGTACTTC. The encoded protein is CASSLDYDLSYEQYF. The variable domain in full, completed from reference TRBV28 and TRBJ2-7, reads DVKVTQSSRYLVKRTGEKVFLECVQDMDHENMFWYRQDPGLGLRLIYFSYDVKMKEKGDIPEGYSVSREKKERFSLILESASTNQTSMYLCASSLDYDLSYEQYFGPGTRLTVT.

The V call is TRBV9, the J call TRBJ2-1; the D gene is possibly TRBD1 (5 bases). V was clipped by 2 bases and J by 10 bases, with 19 bases between them. Germline assignment: CDR1 SGDLS and CDR2 YYNGEE. The CDR3 spans 15 residues. The CDR3 here is CASSVDIQRSREQFF. DNA for the CDR3: TGTGCCAGCAGCGTGGACATACAGAGATCGAGGGAGCAGTTCTTC.

The chain recombines TRBV4-1 with TRBJ2-7; TRBD2 aligns across 8 bases. Germline trimming cut 4 bases from V and 2 bases from J; bases unmatched to any gene: 4. The CDR3 covers 14 residues. Germline values: CDR1 MGHRA, CDR2 YSYEKL. This chain's CDR3 is CASSPGLAAYEQYF. The CDR3 region has the DNA TGCGCCAGCAGCCCCGGACTAGCCGCCTACGAGCAGTACTTC.

The chain has TRBV10-1 and TRBJ2-1, with 7 bases matching TRBD2. With 2 bases clipped from V and 8 bases from J, the junction kept 9 bases outside the gene matches. The CDR3 contains 15 residues. Germline CDR1 and CDR2: WNHNN and SYGVQD (reference sequence). CDR3 protein: CASSEGGGPWDEQFF. The DNA of the CDR3 is TGCGCCAGCAGTGAGGGGGGAGGGCCTTGGGATGAGCAGTTCTTC.

The chain is built from TRBV3-1 (or the pseudogene TRBV3-2) and TRBJ1-1; no clear D. This CDR3 has 14 amino acids. V lost 0 bases to trimming and J lost 1 base, with 6 bases between them. Germline loops: CDR1 LGHDT, CDR2 YNNKEL (reference sequence). The DNA of the CDR3 is TGTGCCAGCAGCCAAGAGCAGGCGAACACTGAAGCTTTCTTT. It is translated as CASSQEQANTEAFF.

This chain uses TRBV6-4 with TRBJ1-6, with a tentative D call TRBD1 (6 bases). The CDR3 spans 15 residues. The germline V gene has CDR1 MRHNA and CDR2 SNTAGT. V was cut by 0 bases and J by 5 bases, with 8 bases left in between. The CDR3 DNA reads as TGTGCCAGCAGTGACTCCGCAGGGGATAATTCACCCCTCCACTTT. Protein sequence: CASSDSAGDNSPLHF.

In nucleotides, the CDR3 is TGTGCCAGCAGCTCAACCCGGGACGGGGGGACCTACGAGCAGTACTTC. Protein: CASSSTRDGGTYEQYF. The chain combines TRBV7-9 with TRBJ2-7; 7 bases map to TRBD2. The CDR3 length is 16 residues. V trimming: 4 bases; J trimming: 2 bases; junction bases outside the gene matches: 11. Germline V CDR1 and CDR2: SEHNR, FQNEAQ (reference sequence).